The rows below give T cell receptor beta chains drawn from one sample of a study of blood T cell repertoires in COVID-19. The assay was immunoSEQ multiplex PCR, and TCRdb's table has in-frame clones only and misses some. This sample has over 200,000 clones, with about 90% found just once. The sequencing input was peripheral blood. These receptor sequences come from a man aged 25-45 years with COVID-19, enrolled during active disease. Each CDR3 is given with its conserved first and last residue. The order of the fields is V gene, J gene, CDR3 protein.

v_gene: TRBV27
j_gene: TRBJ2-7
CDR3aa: CASSPRNTGYEQYF

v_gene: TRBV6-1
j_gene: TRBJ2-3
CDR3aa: CASSEVAGRFDTQYF

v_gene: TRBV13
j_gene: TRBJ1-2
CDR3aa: CASSLTPRGQGAGGYTF

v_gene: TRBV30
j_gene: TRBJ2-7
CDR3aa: CAWSDSLRMGRTPYEQYF

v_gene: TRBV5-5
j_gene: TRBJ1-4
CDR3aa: CASSPDFGGTVNEKLFF

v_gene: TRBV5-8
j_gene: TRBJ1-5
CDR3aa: CASSLKTDYQPQHF

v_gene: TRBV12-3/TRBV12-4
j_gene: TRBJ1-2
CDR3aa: CASTGQGTAYTF

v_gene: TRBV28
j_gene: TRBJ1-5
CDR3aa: CASSSYREQPQHF

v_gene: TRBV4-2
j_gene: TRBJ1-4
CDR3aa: CASSQPGGREKLFF

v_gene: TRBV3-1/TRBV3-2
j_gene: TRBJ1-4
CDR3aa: CASSYRGRGEKLFF

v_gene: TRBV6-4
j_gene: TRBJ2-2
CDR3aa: CASSDEFQGENKYGELFF

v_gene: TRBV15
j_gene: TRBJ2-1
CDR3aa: CATSRDRGDSKSGRNEQFF

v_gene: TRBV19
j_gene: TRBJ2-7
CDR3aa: CASSIVSGVKPNVTYEQYF

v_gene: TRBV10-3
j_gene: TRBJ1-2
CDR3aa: CAISVQDNYGYTF

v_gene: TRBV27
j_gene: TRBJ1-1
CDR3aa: CASSFVTAPMNTEAFF

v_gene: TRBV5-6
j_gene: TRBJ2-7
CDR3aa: CASSLVPSDGTYEQYF

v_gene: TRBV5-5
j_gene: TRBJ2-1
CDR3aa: CASSSGQGERSYNEQFF

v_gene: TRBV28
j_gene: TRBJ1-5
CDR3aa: CASTPPGGTDFNQPQHF

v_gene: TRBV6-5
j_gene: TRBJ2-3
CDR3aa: CASSYLAGDTDTQYF

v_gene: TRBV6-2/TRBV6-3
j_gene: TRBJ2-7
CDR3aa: CASSPDWGPSGVYF

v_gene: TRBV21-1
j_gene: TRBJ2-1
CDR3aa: CATTQRTSGRWFTEQFF

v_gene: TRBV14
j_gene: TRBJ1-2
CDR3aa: CASSQWNRDGGYTF

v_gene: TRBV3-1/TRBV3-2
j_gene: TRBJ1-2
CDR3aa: CASSPGTFGGGYGYTF

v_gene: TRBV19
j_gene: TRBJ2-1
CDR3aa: CASSIDLGANLQFF

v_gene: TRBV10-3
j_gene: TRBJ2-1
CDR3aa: CAISGGDRANNEQFF

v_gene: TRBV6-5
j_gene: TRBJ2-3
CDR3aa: CASSYRTGGKDTQYF

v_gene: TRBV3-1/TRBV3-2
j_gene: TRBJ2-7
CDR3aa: CASSQETGSTADEQYF

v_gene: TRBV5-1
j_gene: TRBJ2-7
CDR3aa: CASSRVINRLAGRFLYEQYF

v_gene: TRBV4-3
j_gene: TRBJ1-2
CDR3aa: CASSPTGQYGYTF

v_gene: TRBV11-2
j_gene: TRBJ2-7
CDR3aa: CASRASLSYEQYF

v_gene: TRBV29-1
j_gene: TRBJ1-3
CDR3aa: CSSLGGGPGNTIYF

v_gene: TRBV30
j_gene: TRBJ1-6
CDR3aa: CAWSGPGLPSSPLHF

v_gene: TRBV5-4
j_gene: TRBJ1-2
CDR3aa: CASSPMEQFGYTF

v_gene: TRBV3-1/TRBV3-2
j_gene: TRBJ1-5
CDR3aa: CASSQGGRGALGNQPQHF

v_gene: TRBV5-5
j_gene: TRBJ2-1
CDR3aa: CASSLGWTSGNEQFF